What follows are 24 T cell receptor beta chains derived from one specimen sequenced in a study of blood T cell repertoires in COVID-19. Libraries were prepared by immunoSEQ multiplex PCR; TCRdb keeps only in-frame clonotypes and omits some of them. This sample has around 99,000 clones, with roughly 84% found just once. Sequences were obtained from peripheral blood. The receptor source for this set is a human donor in a cohort sampled during active COVID-19.

This rearrangement joins TRBV19 to TRBJ1-5; 8 nucleotides align to TRBD1. The CDR3 is made up of 16 amino acids. CDR1 and CDR2 (germline): LNHDA, SQIVND (reference sequence). V lost 8 bases to trimming and J lost 3 bases; unmatched junction nucleotides: 12. The CDR3 DNA is TGTGCCAGTCAAATTCCGGGACAGGAGACCAATCAGCCCCAGCATTTT. It yields the protein CASQIPGQETNQPQHF.

This clone appeared once. This rearrangement joins TRBV7-9 to TRBJ2-5; the D gene is possibly TRBD1 (6 bases). Germline V gene sequence: CDR1 SEHNR, CDR2 FQNEAQ (reference sequence). Trimming pared 0 bases from V and 4 bases from J, leaving 9 bases between. The CDR3 covers 14 residues. This CDR3 reads CASSLAGAAETQYF. In DNA, the CDR3 is TGTGCCAGCAGCTTAGCGGGGGCCGCAGAGACCCAGTACTTC.

The rearrangement joins TRBV28 to TRBJ1-4; tentatively, D is TRBD1 (6 bases). CDR3 length: 14 amino acids. The germline V and J ends were trimmed by 5 bases and 8 bases, with 15 bases remaining between them. Germline values: CDR1 MDHEN, CDR2 SYDVKM. CDR3 protein: CASSTNYRVEKLFF. CDR3 in DNA: TGTGCCAGCAGTACCAACTACAGGGTAGAAAAACTGTTTTTT.

CDR3 region: CASSRDSSTDTQYF. The DNA for the CDR3 is TGTGCCAGCAGCAGGGACAGTAGCACAGATACGCAGTATTTT. This chain connects TRBV3-1 (or the pseudogene TRBV3-2) to TRBJ2-3; TRBD1 aligns across 7 bases. Germline trimming cut 5 bases from V and 0 bases from J; bases unmatched to any gene: 2. Germline values: CDR1 LGHDT, CDR2 YNNKEL (reference sequence). The CDR3 has 14 residues.

This clone occurred once. This chain's CDR3 is CAISERPEGGSSPLHF. The CDR3 nucleotides read TGTGCCATCAGTGAGCGACCAGAAGGCGGGAGTTCACCCCTCCACTTT. V usage is TRBV10-3 and J usage is TRBJ1-6; D is unresolved. In germline, CDR1 is ENHRY, CDR2 SYGVKD. This CDR3 region has 16 residues. V dropped 2 bases and J dropped 9 bases, with 17 bases sitting between them.

This clone appeared a few times. The chain has TRBV11-3 and TRBJ1-1; TRBD1 agrees at 12 bases. The CDR3 spans 18 residues. Germline CDR1 is SGHNT and CDR2 is YENEEA. The V segment lost 5 bases and the J segment 1 base; nucleotides outside the gene matches: 11. CDR3 DNA sequence: TGTGCCAGCAGCCGGTCGGGACAGGGGGCTTCGAGGAACACTGAAGCTTTCTTT. It yields the protein CASSRSGQGASRNTEAFF.

The CDR3, as DNA: TGTGCCAGTAGTACCACTAGCGGGAGCTACTACAATGAGCAGTTCTTC. Protein: CASSTTSGSYYNEQFF. The chain is built from TRBV19 and TRBJ2-1, with 11 bases aligning to TRBD2. V lost 4 bases, J lost 3 bases, and 5 bases stayed unmatched. The CDR3 is 16 residues long. Germline CDR1 reads LNHDA; CDR2 reads SQIVND (reference sequence).

The CDR3 DNA sequence: TGTGCCAGCAGACATTCAGGGGGCGGCTCACCCCTCCACTTT. This encodes CASRHSGGGSPLHF. V usage is TRBV3-1 (or the pseudogene TRBV3-2) and J usage is TRBJ1-6, with 8 bases identical to TRBD1. V was pared by 6 bases and J by 10 bases, with 8 bases of the junction left unmatched. There are 14 residues in the CDR3. Germline V CDR1 and CDR2: LGHDT, YNNKEL (reference sequence).

For the CDR3, the DNA is TGTGCCAGCAGCTCCCGACAGGGCCCCTACGAGCAGTACGTC. Translating gives CASSSRQGPYEQYV. This chain connects TRBV7-2 to TRBJ2-7; 7 positions agree with TRBD1. Germline V gene data show CDR1 as SGHTA and CDR2 as FQGNSA. Trimming at V came to 4 bases and at J to 2 bases, leaving 5 bases not matched to a gene. The length of the CDR3 is 14 residues.

Comment on this clone: This sample includes further DNA sequences coding for the same CDR3. The genes are TRBV7-2 and TRBJ1-2, with TRBD1 matching 9 bases. The CDR3 loop spans 13 amino acids. From germline, CDR1 is SGHTA and CDR2 FQGNSA. Trimming cost V 6 bases and J 5 bases; bases outside gene matches: 4. The CDR3, as DNA: TGTGCCAGCAGTCCGGACAGGGGTTATGGCTACACCTTC. Its translation: CASSPDRGYGYTF. Full variable domain (remainder filled in from reference TRBV7-2 and TRBJ1-2): GAGVSQSPSNKVTEKGKDVELRCDPISGHTALYWYRQSLGQGLEFLIYFQGNSAPDKSGLPSDRFSAERTGGSVSTLTIQRTQQEDSAVYLCASSPDRGYGYTFGSGTRLTVV.

The rearrangement links TRBV6-5 to TRBJ2-6; D uncertain. This CDR3 has 16 residues. With 3 bases removed from V and 5 bases from J, the gap between germline ends came to 14 bases. Germline V gene data show CDR1 as MNHEY and CDR2 as SVGAGI. The CDR3 DNA is TGTGCCAGCAGTTATCACACTACGGGTAGGGCCAACGTCCTGACTTTC. It is translated as CASSYHTTGRANVLTF.

The V call is TRBV5-1, the J call TRBJ2-3; no definite D call. V was clipped by 4 bases and J by 1 base, with 7 bases between them. The CDR3 has 13 residues. The V gene's germline CDR1 is SGHRS and CDR2 YFSETQ. CDR3 in DNA: TGCGCCAGCAGCCCCCAGGGCACAGATACGCAGTATTTT. It encodes CASSPQGTDTQYF.

The chain employs TRBV19 and TRBJ2-7; TRBD2 agrees at 9 bases. CDR3 size: 16 residues. With V trimmed by 8 bases and J by 1 base, 12 bases remained unmatched. The germline gives CDR1 LNHDA, CDR2 SQIVND (reference sequence). CDR3 protein: CASSRLADPRSYEQYF. The CDR3 bases are TGTGCCAGTTCGCGACTAGCGGACCCGAGGTCCTACGAGCAGTACTTC.

This chain joins TRBV2 and TRBJ2-1, with 13 bases identical to TRBD2. The germline V gene has CDR1 SNHLY and CDR2 FYNNEI. V dropped 8 bases and J dropped 7; count of bases not matched to a gene: 11. The CDR3 covers 16 residues. The CDR3 reads CASLIIPGLAGNEQFF. In DNA, the CDR3 is TGTGCCAGCCTCATAATACCGGGACTAGCGGGGAATGAGCAGTTCTTC.

The V and J genes are TRBV28 and TRBJ1-6; weak D call: TRBD1 (5 bases). From germline, CDR1 is MDHEN and CDR2 SYDVKM. The CDR3 runs to 15 residues. Trimming took off 6 bases at V and 9 bases at J, with 18 bases between the two ends. DNA of the CDR3: TGTGCCAGCAGGGGGGGAGGGGTTAATATTTCACCCCTCCACTTT. Protein product: CASRGGGVNISPLHF.

The chain joins TRBV25-1 to TRBJ1-2; a possible D gene is TRBD1 (5 bases). V was trimmed by 4 bases and J by 4 bases, leaving 13 bases between them. The length of the CDR3 is 14 residues. The germline V gene has CDR1 MGHDK and CDR2 SYGVNS. The CDR3: CASSVPGVAYGYTF. In nucleotides, the CDR3 is TGTGCCAGCAGTGTCCCGGGGGTGGCCTATGGCTACACCTTC.

V gene TRBV12-3 or TRBV12-4 combines with J gene TRBJ1-1; a weak D match, TRBD1 (5 bases). CDR3 length: 11 residues. Between the trimmed V and J ends, which lost 2 bases and 10 bases, there was a span of 8 bases. CDR3: CASSLRGRAFF. The DNA of the CDR3 is TGTGCCAGCAGTTTACGGGGGAGAGCTTTCTTT.

The V call is TRBV19, the J call TRBJ1-5; TRBD1 might be the D (6 bases). This CDR3 region has 14 residues. Germline loops: CDR1 LNHDA, CDR2 SQIVND (reference sequence). Trimming took off 6 bases at V and 2 bases at J, with 11 bases between the two ends. In nucleotides, the CDR3 is TGTGCCAGTAGAGGACAGCAGGGCAATCAGCCCCAGCATTTT. Translation: CASRGQQGNQPQHF.

The CDR3 sequence: CASSSYSRDSSNQPQHF. The CDR3 coding sequence is TGTGCCAGCAGTTCTTATTCCCGGGACAGTAGCAATCAGCCCCAGCATTTT. The chain couples TRBV28 to TRBJ1-5, with 7 nucleotides matching TRBD1. The CDR3 contains 17 residues. CDR1 and CDR2 (germline): MDHEN, SYDVKM. V gave up 4 bases and J gave up 0 bases; unmatched junction bases: 9.

V is TRBV19 and J is TRBJ2-1; 8 bases are a match to TRBD2. Germline CDR1 and CDR2: LNHDA and SQIVND (reference sequence). Trimming removed 5 bases from V and 3 bases from J; junction bases left unmatched: 6. This CDR3 spans 15 amino acids. Here the CDR3 reads CASSPAGVGYNEQFF. DNA of the CDR3: TGTGCCAGTAGTCCAGCGGGAGTTGGCTACAATGAGCAGTTCTTC.

The chain joins TRBV19 to TRBJ2-2; the match to TRBD1 covers 11 bases. The CDR3 is 16 residues long. Looked up from germline, CDR1 is LNHDA and CDR2 is SQIVND (reference sequence). With V trimmed by 7 bases and J by 5 bases, 9 bases remained unmatched. The CDR3 nucleotides are TGTGCCAGTACTGCGGGACAGGGGGAAAGAACCGGGGAGCTGTTTTTT. Translated: CASTAGQGERTGELFF.

The chain has TRBV5-1 and TRBJ2-1; 9 bases fit TRBD1. Germline CDR1 reads SGHRS; CDR2 reads YFSETQ. The trim removed 4 bases at V and 7 bases at J, leaving 12 bases unmatched. CDR3 length: 16 residues. CDR3 DNA sequence: TGCGCCAGCAGCCTACTGACAGGGGGAACGCGGAATGAGCAGTTCTTC. Protein product: CASSLLTGGTRNEQFF.

This chain uses TRBV1 with TRBJ2-7; the table names TRBD1, a call not compared with the DNA. TRBV1 is reported as a pseudogene. There are 15 residues in the CDR3. In nucleotides, the CDR3 is TGCACCAGCAGTTTCCGGGACAGAAAAAACTACGAGCAGTACTTC. It is translated as CTSSFRDRKNYEQYF.

This chain links TRBV12-3 or TRBV12-4 with TRBJ1-5; D ambiguous. V was trimmed by 1 base and J by 4 bases, leaving 5 bases between them. This CDR3 has 13 residues. CDR3 DNA sequence: TGTGCCAGCAGTTTAGACAGTAATCAGCCCCAGCATTTT. Translation: CASSLDSNQPQHF.